This T cell receptor beta chain was recovered during a study of T cells in Graves' hyperthyroidism and ophthalmopathy (dated 2019 in TCRdb). In the study overall: Peripheral blood was sampled at the time of initial diagnosis, prior to any treatment. TCR Vbeta CDR3 sequencing of 130 to 150 peripheral blood samples (approximately 44 ophthalmopathy, approximately 80 hyperthyroidism and roughly 17 progressor patients) is reported in the paper. Whether ophthalmopathy could be predicted prospectively was tested in an independent validation cohort made up of under 20 hyperthyroidism patients plus 17 patients who later progressed to ophthalmopathy. The 75 to 100 discovery patients were randomly split 7:3 into training and test sets. To identify distinguishing TCR V-J signatures, a discovery cohort of 90 to 100 patients was used, comprising under 45 with Graves' ophthalmopathy and 57 with stable Graves' hyperthyroidism. After sampling, hyperthyroidism patients received methimazole starting at 30 mg daily, and ophthalmopathy patients received high-dose intravenous methylprednisolone. In addition, the study compared T-cell repertoires in thyroid tissue and in blood from about 6 Graves' hyperthyroidism patients. Results the study describes overall, beyond this receptor: During validation, the model predicted progression to ophthalmopathy a median of about 6.5 months ahead of onset, with around 71% sensitivity and 72.22% specificity. Sample size was not statistically predetermined, and investigators were not blinded to group allocation. Ophthalmopathy was separated from stable hyperthyroidism by a 13 V-J signature model, with 87.88% sensitivity and roughly 84% specificity obtained in cross-validation and 80%/75% obtained in testing. Most expanded thyroid clonotypes (frequency above 0.001) were also found in blood, which suggests that blood repertoires may mirror thyroid immune responses.

The germline V gene (reference sequence) yields DFQATT for CDR1 and SNEGSKA for CDR2. From cysteine to phenylalanine, the CDR3 is 13 amino acids long. This entry keeps only the CDR3 DNA: 39 bases, framed from base 1. At the junction V is shortened by 1 base and J by 5 bases, with 11 bases in between. Ophthalmopathy patients had moderately to severely active disease, Clinical Activity Score of at least 3, NOSPECS grade of at least 4, and duration under 3 months. The study excluded patients with uncontrolled infections, other autoimmune diseases, pregnancy or lactation. Diagnoses were established on the basis of clinical symptoms, serum thyroxine and TRAb, thyroid ultrasound, and orbital computed tomography. PBMCs were isolated from about 10 ml of fresh peripheral blood by Ficoll-Paque density gradient centrifugation. Total RNA was extracted using Trizol reagent, and RNA quality was assessed on an Agilent 2100 Bioanalyzer.

TCR beta CDR3 regions were amplified from RNA transcripts. For the first round of RT-PCR on the TCR CDR3, the HTBI primer set was used together with the Qiagen OneStep RT-PCR kit. Libraries were constructed in a second round of multiplex PCR, after which size selection and purification were performed. Paired-end sequencing of the libraries was performed with 100 bp reads on an Illumina HiSeq2000. On the authors' methods: SOAPnuke was used to process the raw data, with reads discarded if the reads contained adapters or uncalled bases, had a mean Phred below 15, or lacked an exact constant-primer or identifier match. High-quality paired reads were merged using COPE v1.2.5, and each unique nucleotide sequence was defined as a clonotype. MiTCR v1.1 was used to align the clonotypes against IMGT TRBV, TRBD and TRBJ reference segments. Analysis was restricted to V-J combinations with a frequency above 0.0001, which covered roughly 99% of repertoires. The TCS score was defined as the ratio of F50 (clonal expansion) to E x V (chaos), calculated using BLOSUM62-based TCRdist between CDR3 peptides within each V-J. Welch's t-statistics and random forest reduced some 510 V-J features to roughly 13, which were used in a naive Bayes classifier (R e1071). The public reads were run again by TCRdb, first through fastp at Q25 and then through MiXCR, and only productive beta chains were kept. Every distinct CDR3 protein forms one entry, paired with its most common genes and DNA. What appears here as the V and J calls and clone size reflects TCRdb's work, not the paper's. For this sample there are 300,000 or so distinct CDR3 sequences; about 15% appear just once. The leading ten clones occupy just over 55% of the sample.

The sample holds many counts of this clonotype. Its antigen is not yet known. No base quality values were provided; no much bigger clone lies one nucleotide off. The clonotype comes from a woman aged 55-69 years with Graves' ophthalmopathy. Source material: blood. The V and J genes are TRBV20-1 and TRBJ2-5; TRBD1 is a weak D gene call, 7 bases matching. CDR3 region: CSARGAGGETQYF. The DNA sequence reads TGCAGTGCTAGAGGGGCAGGGGGGGAGACCCAGTACTTC.